This T cell receptor (beta chain) is from a study of T cells in Graves' hyperthyroidism and ophthalmopathy (dated by TCRdb to between 2018 and 2021). About the full investigation: Peripheral blood samples were taken at the time of initial diagnosis, prior to any treatment. To identify distinguishing TCR V-J signatures, a discovery cohort of 95 to 100 patients was used, comprising 43 with Graves' ophthalmopathy and approximately 58 with stable Graves' hyperthyroidism. Whether ophthalmopathy could be predicted prospectively was tested in an independent validation cohort made up of 18 to 20 hyperthyroidism patients plus 17 patients who later progressed to ophthalmopathy. The 100 discovery patients were randomly split 7:3 into training and test sets. Thyroid tissue and blood T-cell repertoires from roughly 6 Graves' hyperthyroidism patients were also compared in the study. After blood sampling, hyperthyroidism patients were treated with methimazole at a starting dose of 30 mg daily, and ophthalmopathy patients were treated with high-dose intravenous methylprednisolone. The paper describes TCR Vbeta CDR3 sequencing of roughly 130 peripheral blood samples, made up of some 42 ophthalmopathy patients, more than 70 hyperthyroidism patients and about 17 progressor patients.

CDR1 KGHSH and CDR2 LQKENI are derived from the germline V gene. Taken from cysteine to phenylalanine, the CDR3 has 14 residues. Just CDR3 DNA is preserved here, 42 bases in frame from base 1. V is shortened by 0 bases, J by 8 bases, and the region joining them spans 13 bases. Points the paper makes about the study in general: Sample size was not statistically predetermined, and blinding of investigators to group allocation was not performed. In validation, the model predicted progression to ophthalmopathy a median of around six months before onset, with approximately 71% sensitivity and about 75% specificity. Blood samples also contained most of the expanded thyroid clonotypes (frequency above 0.001), which suggests that blood repertoires may reflect thyroid immune responses. A 13 V-J signature model separated ophthalmopathy from stable hyperthyroidism, with approximately 86% sensitivity and about 81% specificity in cross-validation and 80%/75% in testing.

This clonotype was detected ten times or more. Its antigen has not been determined. There are no base qualities to consult, and no much larger clone falls within one base. The TCR beta CDR3 regions were amplified from the RNA transcripts. For the first round of RT-PCR on the TCR CDR3, the HTBI primer set was used together with the Qiagen OneStep RT-PCR kit. A second multiplex PCR round built the libraries, followed by size selection and purification. The libraries were sequenced on an Illumina HiSeq2000 using paired-end 100 bp reads. The authors' analysis ran thus. SOAPnuke was used to process the raw data, removing reads that contained adapters or uncalled bases, had a mean Phred below 15, or lacked an exact match to the constant primer or identifier. High-quality paired reads were merged with COPE v1.2.5, and unique nucleotide sequences were defined as clonotypes. MiTCR v1.1 was used to align the clonotypes against IMGT TRBV, TRBD and TRBJ reference segments. The analysis was restricted to V-J combinations with a frequency above 0.0001, which together covered 99% to 99.2% of the repertoires. The TCS score was defined as F50 (clonal expansion) divided by E x V (chaos), with BLOSUM62-based TCRdist calculated between CDR3 peptides within each V-J. Welch's t-statistics and random forest reduced some 510 V-J features to roughly 13, which were used in a naive Bayes classifier (R e1071). TCRdb trimmed the raw reads at Q25, called clones with MiXCR and kept productive beta chains. Identical CDR3 proteins give one entry, which carries the most common genes and DNA. TCRdb's processing, not the study's, gives the V and J calls here. The sample includes approximately 320,000 distinct CDR3 sequences, with approximately 17% observed a single time. The ten largest make up around 33% of the sample.

A patient counted as having stable Graves' hyperthyroidism if no progression to ophthalmopathy occurred over 18 months of follow-up. Hyperthyroidism patients were newly diagnosed, had a disease duration of under 2 months, and were aged 18 to 65 years. Patients with uncontrolled infections, other autoimmune diseases, pregnancy or lactation were excluded. Clinical symptoms, serum thyroxine and TRAb, thyroid ultrasound, and orbital computed tomography formed the basis for the diagnoses. Ficoll-Paque density gradient centrifugation was used to isolate PBMCs from 9.5 to 10 ml of fresh peripheral blood. Total RNA was extracted with Trizol reagent, and quality was checked on an Agilent 2100 Bioanalyzer.

The sequence links TRBV18 to TRBJ1-2; the D region possibly corresponds to TRBD1 (5 bases align). The TCR sequence derives from a man aged 25-45 years with Graves' hyperthyroidism. The specimen was blood. Here is the DNA: TGTGCCAGCTCACCACCGGTCAGGGCCGGGGGCTACACCTTC. Its translation reads: CASSPPVRAGGYTF.